This TCR beta chain was profiled in a study of blood T cell repertoires in COVID-19. As for the study in general: COVID-19 samples from acute and convalescent phases originated in the United States, Italy and Spain. In each case, the material was cDNA or gDNA derived from T cells, B-cell-depleted T cells, or PBMCs.

Profiled with immunoSEQ multiplex PCR; TCRdb holds only in-frame clones, not every one. The profile shows 200,000 to 250,000 clones, more than 75% of them singletons. V was cut by 1 base and J by 0 bases, with 9 bases left in between. CDR1 and CDR2 (germline): SGHVS, FQNEAQ. The CDR3 is made up of 15 amino acids. The sequence was obtained from a man aged 50-60 years with acute or convalescent COVID-19. The chain has TRBV7-8 and TRBJ1-2; no clear D. The specimen sequenced was peripheral blood. The CDR3 protein is CASSLGGRANYGYTF. The CDR3 DNA follows: TGTGCCAGCAGCTTAGGTGGGCGAGCTAACTATGGCTACACCTTC.